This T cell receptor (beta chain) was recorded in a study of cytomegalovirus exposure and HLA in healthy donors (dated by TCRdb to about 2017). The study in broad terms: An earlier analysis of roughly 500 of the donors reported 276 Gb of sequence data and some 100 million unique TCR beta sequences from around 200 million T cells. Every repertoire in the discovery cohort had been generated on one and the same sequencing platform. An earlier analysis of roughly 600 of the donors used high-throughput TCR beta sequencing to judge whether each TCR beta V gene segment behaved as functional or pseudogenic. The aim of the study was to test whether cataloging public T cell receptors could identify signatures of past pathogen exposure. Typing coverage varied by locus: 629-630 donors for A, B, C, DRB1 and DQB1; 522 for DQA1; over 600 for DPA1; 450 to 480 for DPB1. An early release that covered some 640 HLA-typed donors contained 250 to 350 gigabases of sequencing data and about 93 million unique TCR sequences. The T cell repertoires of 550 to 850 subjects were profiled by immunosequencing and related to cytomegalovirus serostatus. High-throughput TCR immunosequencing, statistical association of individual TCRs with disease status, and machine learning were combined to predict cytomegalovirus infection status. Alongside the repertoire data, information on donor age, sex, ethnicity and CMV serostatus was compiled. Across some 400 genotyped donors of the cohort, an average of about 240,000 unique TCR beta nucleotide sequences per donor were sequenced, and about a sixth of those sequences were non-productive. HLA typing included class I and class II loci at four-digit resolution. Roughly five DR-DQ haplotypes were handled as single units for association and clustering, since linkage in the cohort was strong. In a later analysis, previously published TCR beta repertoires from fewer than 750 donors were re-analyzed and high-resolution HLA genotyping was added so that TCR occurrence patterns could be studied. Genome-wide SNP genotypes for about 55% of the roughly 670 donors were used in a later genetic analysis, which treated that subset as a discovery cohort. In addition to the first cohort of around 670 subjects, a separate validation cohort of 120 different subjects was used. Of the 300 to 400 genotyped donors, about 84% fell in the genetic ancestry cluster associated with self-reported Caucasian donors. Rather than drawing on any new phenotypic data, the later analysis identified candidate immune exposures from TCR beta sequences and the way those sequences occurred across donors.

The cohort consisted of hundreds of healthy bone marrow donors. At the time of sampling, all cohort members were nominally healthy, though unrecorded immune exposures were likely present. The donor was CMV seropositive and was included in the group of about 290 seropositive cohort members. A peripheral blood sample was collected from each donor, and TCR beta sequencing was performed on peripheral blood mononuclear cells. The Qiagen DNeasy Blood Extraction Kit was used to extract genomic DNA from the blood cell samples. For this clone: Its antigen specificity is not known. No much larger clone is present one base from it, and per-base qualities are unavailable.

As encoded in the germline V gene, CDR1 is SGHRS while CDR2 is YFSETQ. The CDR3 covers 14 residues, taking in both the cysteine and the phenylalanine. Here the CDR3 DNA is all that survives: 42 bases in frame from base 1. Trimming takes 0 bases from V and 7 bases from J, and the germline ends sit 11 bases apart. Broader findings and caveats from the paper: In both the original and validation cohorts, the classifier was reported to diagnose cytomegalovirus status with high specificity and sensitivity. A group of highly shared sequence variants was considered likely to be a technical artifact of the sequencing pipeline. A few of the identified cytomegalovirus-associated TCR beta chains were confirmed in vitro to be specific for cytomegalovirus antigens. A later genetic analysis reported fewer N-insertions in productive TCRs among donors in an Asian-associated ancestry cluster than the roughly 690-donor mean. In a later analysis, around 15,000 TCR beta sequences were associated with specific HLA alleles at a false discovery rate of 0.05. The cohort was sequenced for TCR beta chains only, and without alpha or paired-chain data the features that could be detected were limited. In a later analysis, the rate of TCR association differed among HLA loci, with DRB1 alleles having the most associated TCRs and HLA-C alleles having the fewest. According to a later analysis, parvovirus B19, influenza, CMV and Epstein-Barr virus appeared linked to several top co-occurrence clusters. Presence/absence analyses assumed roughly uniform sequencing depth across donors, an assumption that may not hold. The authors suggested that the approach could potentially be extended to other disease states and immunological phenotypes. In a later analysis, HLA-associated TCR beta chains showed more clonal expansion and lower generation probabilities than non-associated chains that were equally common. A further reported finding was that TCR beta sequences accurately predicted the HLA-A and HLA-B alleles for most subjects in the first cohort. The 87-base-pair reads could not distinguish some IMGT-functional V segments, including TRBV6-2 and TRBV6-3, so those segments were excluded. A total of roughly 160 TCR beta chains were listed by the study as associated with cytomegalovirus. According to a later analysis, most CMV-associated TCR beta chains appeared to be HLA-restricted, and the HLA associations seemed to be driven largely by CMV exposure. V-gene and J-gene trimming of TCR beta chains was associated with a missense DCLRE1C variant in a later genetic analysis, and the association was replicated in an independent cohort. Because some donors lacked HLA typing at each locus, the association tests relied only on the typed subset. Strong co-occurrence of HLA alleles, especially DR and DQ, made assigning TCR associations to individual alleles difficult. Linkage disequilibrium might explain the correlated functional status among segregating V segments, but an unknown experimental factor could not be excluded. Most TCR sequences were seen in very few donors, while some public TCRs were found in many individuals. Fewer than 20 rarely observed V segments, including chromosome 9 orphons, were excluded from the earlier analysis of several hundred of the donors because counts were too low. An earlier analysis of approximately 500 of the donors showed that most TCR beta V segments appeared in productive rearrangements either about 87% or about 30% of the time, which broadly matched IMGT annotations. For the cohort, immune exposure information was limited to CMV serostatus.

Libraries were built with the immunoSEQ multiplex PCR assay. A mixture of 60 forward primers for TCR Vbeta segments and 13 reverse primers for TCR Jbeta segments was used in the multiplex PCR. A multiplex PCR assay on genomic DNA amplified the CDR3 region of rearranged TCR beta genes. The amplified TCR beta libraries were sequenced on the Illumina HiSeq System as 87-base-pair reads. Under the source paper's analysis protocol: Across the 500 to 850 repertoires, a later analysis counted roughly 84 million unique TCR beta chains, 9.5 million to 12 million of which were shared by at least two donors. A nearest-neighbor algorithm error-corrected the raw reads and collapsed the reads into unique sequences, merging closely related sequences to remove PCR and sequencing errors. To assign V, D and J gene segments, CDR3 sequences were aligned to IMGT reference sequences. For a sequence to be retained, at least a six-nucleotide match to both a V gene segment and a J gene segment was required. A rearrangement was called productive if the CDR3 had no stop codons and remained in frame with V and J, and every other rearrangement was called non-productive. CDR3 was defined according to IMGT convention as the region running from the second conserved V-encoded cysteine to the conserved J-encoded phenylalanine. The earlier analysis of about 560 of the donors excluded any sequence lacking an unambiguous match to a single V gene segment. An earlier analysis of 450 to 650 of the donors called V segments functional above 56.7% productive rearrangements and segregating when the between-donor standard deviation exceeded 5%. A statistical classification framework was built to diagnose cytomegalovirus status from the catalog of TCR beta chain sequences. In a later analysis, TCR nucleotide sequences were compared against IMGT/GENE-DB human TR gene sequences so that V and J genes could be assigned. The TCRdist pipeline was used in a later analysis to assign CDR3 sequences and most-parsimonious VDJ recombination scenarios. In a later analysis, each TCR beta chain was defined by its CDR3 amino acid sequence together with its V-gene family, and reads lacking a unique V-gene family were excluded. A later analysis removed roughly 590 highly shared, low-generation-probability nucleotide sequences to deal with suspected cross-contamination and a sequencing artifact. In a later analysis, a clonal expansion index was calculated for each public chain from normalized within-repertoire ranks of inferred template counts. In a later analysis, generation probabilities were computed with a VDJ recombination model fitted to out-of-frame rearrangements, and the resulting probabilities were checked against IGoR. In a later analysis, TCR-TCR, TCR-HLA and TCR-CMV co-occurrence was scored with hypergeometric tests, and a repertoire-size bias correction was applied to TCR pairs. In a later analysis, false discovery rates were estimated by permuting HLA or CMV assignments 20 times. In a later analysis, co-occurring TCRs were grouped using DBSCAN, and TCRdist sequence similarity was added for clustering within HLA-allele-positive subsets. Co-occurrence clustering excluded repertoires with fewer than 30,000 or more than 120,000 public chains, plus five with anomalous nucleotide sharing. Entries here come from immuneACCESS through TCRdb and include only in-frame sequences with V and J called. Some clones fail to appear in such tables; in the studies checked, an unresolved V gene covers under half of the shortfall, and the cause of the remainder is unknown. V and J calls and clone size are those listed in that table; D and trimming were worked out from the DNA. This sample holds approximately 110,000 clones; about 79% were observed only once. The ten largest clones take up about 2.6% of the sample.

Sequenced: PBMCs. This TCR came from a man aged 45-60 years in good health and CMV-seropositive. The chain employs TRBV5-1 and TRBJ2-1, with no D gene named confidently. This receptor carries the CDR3 CASSLATADNEQFF. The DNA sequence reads TGCGCCAGCAGCTTGGCAACAGCAGATAATGAGCAGTTCTTC.